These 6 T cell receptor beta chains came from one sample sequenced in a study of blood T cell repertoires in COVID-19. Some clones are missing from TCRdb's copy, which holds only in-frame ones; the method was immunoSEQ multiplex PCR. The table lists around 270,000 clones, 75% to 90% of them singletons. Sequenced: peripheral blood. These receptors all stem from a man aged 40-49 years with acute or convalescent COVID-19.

The CDR3 here is CASSQVGTSYEQYF. The CDR3 DNA follows: TGTGCCAGCAGCCAAGTGGGCACTTCCTACGAGCAGTACTTC. The chain carries TRBV3-1 (or the pseudogene TRBV3-2) and TRBJ2-7; D is ambiguous. The CDR3 spans 14 residues. Germline CDR1 LGHDT, CDR2 YNNKEL (reference sequence). The V gene lost 1 base and the J gene lost 1 base, with 8 bases spanning the gap.

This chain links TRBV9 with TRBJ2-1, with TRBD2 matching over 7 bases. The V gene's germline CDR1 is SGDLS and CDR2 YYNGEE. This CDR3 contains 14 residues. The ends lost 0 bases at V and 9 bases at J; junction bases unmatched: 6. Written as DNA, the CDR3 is TGTGCCAGCAGCGTAGTGGGAGGGCCGGGTGAGCAGTTCTTC. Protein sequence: CASSVVGGPGEQFF.

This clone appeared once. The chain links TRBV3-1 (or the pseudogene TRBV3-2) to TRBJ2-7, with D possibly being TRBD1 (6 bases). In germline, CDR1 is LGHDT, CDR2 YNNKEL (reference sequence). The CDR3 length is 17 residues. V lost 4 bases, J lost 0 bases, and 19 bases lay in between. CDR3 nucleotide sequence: TGTGCCAGCAGCCCCCTGATGGGTAGGGGGAACTCCTACGAGCAGTACTTC. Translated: CASSPLMGRGNSYEQYF.

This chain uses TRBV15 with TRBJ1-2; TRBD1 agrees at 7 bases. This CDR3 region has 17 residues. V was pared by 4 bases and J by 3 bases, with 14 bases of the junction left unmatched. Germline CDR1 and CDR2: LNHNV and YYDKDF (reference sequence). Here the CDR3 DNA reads TGTGCCACCAGCACCTTAGGGGGCAGGGGATCCGACTATGGCTACACCTTC. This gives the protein CATSTLGGRGSDYGYTF.

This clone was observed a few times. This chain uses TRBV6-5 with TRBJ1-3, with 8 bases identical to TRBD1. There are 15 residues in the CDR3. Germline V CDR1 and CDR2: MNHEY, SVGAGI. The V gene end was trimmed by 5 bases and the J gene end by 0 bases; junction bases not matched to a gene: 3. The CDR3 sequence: CASSPTGGSGNTIYF. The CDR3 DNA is TGTGCCAGCAGTCCCACAGGGGGCTCTGGAAACACCATATATTTT.

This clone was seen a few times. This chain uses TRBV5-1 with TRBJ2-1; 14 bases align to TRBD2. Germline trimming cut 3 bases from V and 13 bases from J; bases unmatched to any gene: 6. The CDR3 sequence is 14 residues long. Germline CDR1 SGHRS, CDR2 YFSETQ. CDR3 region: CASSSSTSGGVQFF. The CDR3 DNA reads TGCGCCAGCAGCTCATCGACTAGCGGGGGGGTACAGTTCTTC.